This record concerns one TCR beta chain sequence. Its antigen is currently unknown. The junction had 12 bases not matched to a gene; V was cut back by 4 bases and J by 1 base. This CDR3 is built from 20 residues. Germline V lookup: CDR1 LGHDT, CDR2 YNNKEL (reference sequence). Sequenced by immunoSEQ multiplex PCR; TCRdb stores in-frame clones only, minus some. The sample contains around 100,000 clones, approximately 91% of which appear only once. This sample stems from a study of T cell responses to AZD1222 COVID-19 vaccine. Study overall: Second-dose groups at about 4 or about 12 weeks were pooled. Study-wide points: Donors, mostly white British, included more females; clonal diversity was possibly underestimated. All repertoire sampling was performed exclusively after the peak T cell response.

This rearrangement joins TRBV3-1 (or the pseudogene TRBV3-2) to TRBJ2-1, with TRBD2 matching 14 bases. This specimen consisted of peripheral blood, obtained on day 0 of AZD1222 vaccination. The TCR comes from an adult in good health. The CDR3 DNA sequence: TGTGCCAGCAGCCTCGAAACGGGACTAGCGGGAGTCGGATCCTACAATGAGCAGTTCTTC. It yields the protein CASSLETGLAGVGSYNEQFF.